These 30 T cell receptor beta chains share one sample of origin, sequenced in a study of T-cell reconstitution after alpha-beta-depleted transplantation in children. Researchers prepared the TCRbeta library using unique molecular identifiers, the study reports. TCRdb re-called the PCR reads through MiXCR, storing one row per CDR3 protein. The table has some 70,000 distinct CDR3 sequences, roughly 5% seen once. The material was PBMCs, mostly from graft donor cells, obtained 180 days after TCRalphabeta/CD19-depleted stem cell transplant. These receptors all stem from a boy in the first two years of life who had a stem cell transplant for acute myeloid leukemia, so the T cells may come from the graft donor.

This clonotype was recorded many times. A junction end diverges from the germline sequence, so it may reflect a read error. The chain employs TRBV27 and TRBJ2-7; 9 bases align to TRBD2. Germline V CDR1 and CDR2: MNHEY, SMNVEV (reference sequence). This CDR3 region has 19 residues. The CDR3: CASSLRASGVLPASNEQYF. As DNA, the CDR3 is TGTGCCAGCAGTTTACGTGCTAGCGGGGTTCTTCCCGCCTCCAACGAGCAGTACTTC.

This clonotype was detected only a few times. A read error may be the cause here, since a much bigger clone is one base away. The CDR3 nucleotides read TGTGCCAGCAGCTTAGGGGCAGCGAACACTGAAGCTTTCTTT. Protein product: CASSLGAANTEAFF. This chain connects TRBV7-2 to TRBJ1-1; no definite D call. Trimming took off 1 base at V and 1 base at J, with 7 bases between the two ends. The V gene's germline CDR1 is SGHTA and CDR2 FQGNSA. This CDR3 is built from 14 residues.

There are many counts of this clonotype. The rearrangement joins TRBV15 to TRBJ1-2; D ambiguous. CDR3 length: 13 amino acids. Trimming removed 1 base at V and 3 bases at J, with 6 bases between. CDR1 LNHNV and CDR2 YYDKDF come from the germline V gene (reference sequence). CDR3 region: CATSRGVDYGYTF. The CDR3 DNA reads as TGTGCCACCAGCAGAGGGGTGGACTATGGCTACACCTTC.

The table lists this clonotype with many counts. The chain has TRBV12-3 or TRBV12-4 and TRBJ1-1, with 7 bases that match TRBD1. The CDR3 contains 16 residues. V shed 5 bases and J 1 base; nucleotides not matched to a gene: 10. This chain's CDR3 is CASSIRTGSPNTEAFF. CDR3 nucleotides: TGTGCCAGCAGTATCCGGACAGGAAGTCCGAACACTGAAGCTTTCTTT.

In this sample, this clonotype turned up many times. The rearrangement links TRBV6-5 to TRBJ1-5, with 10 bases that match TRBD1. With V trimmed by 5 bases and J by 0 bases, 7 bases remained unmatched. Germline V gives CDR1 MNHEY, CDR2 SVGAGI. The CDR3 sequence is 17 residues long. Here the CDR3 DNA reads TGTGCCAGCAGTAATCCGACAGGGGGCTATAGCAATCAGCCCCAGCATTTT. This sequence encodes CASSNPTGGYSNQPQHF.

This clonotype was counted ten times or more. The chain has TRBV20-1 and TRBJ1-4, with D perhaps matching TRBD1 (5 bases). Germline V gene lookup returns CDR1 DFQATT and CDR2 SNEGSKA (reference sequence). There are 13 residues in the CDR3. V gave up 4 bases and J gave up 4 bases, with 10 bases separating them. The CDR3 is CSATGQGNEKLFF. The CDR3 DNA is TGCAGTGCTACAGGGCAGGGTAATGAAAAACTGTTTTTT.

This clonotype has at least ten counts. The chain is built from TRBV20-1 and TRBJ1-1; D is ambiguous. V was pared by 2 bases and J by 7 bases, with 2 bases between. The CDR3 runs 9 residues. Germline-derived CDR1 and CDR2 are DFQATT and SNEGSKA (reference sequence). CDR3 DNA: TGCAGTGCTAGACTTGAAGCTTTCTTT. Translating it yields CSARLEAFF.

In its sample, this clonotype was seen many times. The J gene is TRBJ2-5, the V gene TRBV3-1; no clear D gene. From germline, CDR1 is LGHDT and CDR2 YNNKEL (reference sequence). V was clipped by 2 bases and J by 9 bases, with 7 bases between them. The CDR3 covers 11 residues. CDR3 DNA sequence: TGTGCCAGCAGCCAATCAGTGGCCCAGTACTTC. Translated: CASSQSVAQYF.

The table lists this clonotype with many counts. The chain joins TRBV29-1 to TRBJ1-2; 11 positions match TRBD1. The V gene end was trimmed by 3 bases and the J gene end by 6 bases; junction bases not matched to a gene: 3. Germline values: CDR1 SQVTM, CDR2 ANQGSEA. The CDR3 loop spans 13 amino acids. CDR3: CSVDWTGGNGYTF. In DNA, the CDR3 is TGCAGCGTTGACTGGACAGGGGGCAATGGCTACACCTTC.

At least ten counts were recorded for this clonotype. V and J are TRBV21-1 and TRBJ2-2; the D segment call TRBD1 is taken from the table without a DNA check. TRBV21-1 is given as a pseudogene. This CDR3 is built from 18 residues. This chain's CDR3 is CASSSRQAPLENTGELFF. CDR3 nucleotides: TGTGCCAGCAGCAGTCGACAGGCTCCCCTTGAGAACACCGGGGAGCTGTTTTTT.

This clonotype was observed at least ten times. The chain links TRBV9 to TRBJ2-1; 9 bases are shared with TRBD1. Germline V gene lookup returns CDR1 SGDLS and CDR2 YYNGEE. V lost 0 bases to trimming and J lost 5 bases; unmatched junction nucleotides: 6. The CDR3 length is 16 residues. The CDR3 region has the DNA TGTGCCAGCAGCGTAGGAAGGACAGGGGCGAACAATGAGCAGTTCTTC. It yields the protein CASSVGRTGANNEQFF.

Ten or more counts support this clonotype. The chain couples TRBV25-1 to TRBJ2-3; D may correspond to TRBD1 or TRBD2 (6 bases each). The V end was cut by 2 bases, the J end by 0 bases, with 18 bases between. Germline V gene data show CDR1 as MGHDK and CDR2 as SYGVNS. The CDR3 spans 18 residues. For the CDR3, the DNA is TGTGCCAGCAGTGAAACTATCCGAGGGGGGACTAGCACAGATACGCAGTATTTT. This translates into CASSETIRGGTSTDTQYF. Full variable domain (outside the CDR3, taken from reference TRBV25-1 and TRBJ2-3): EADIYQTPRYLVIGTGKKITLECSQTMGHDKMYWYQQDPGMELHLIHYSYGVNSTEKGDLSSESTVSRIRTEHFPLTLESARPSHTSQYLCASSETIRGGTSTDTQYFGPGTRLTVL.

This clonotype was seen ten or more times. The chain joins TRBV13 to TRBJ2-7, with D possibly matching TRBD2 (5 bases). V was cut by 2 bases and J by 3 bases, with 11 bases left in between. The germline gives CDR1 PRHDT, CDR2 FYEKMQ (reference sequence). This CDR3 is 14 amino acids long. CDR3 amino acids: CASSLPGRGYEQYF. DNA of the CDR3: TGTGCCAGCAGCTTACCCGGACGGGGCTACGAGCAGTACTTC.

This clonotype showed up many times. This CDR3 reads CASSQDGDQPQHF. The CDR3 nucleotides read TGTGCCAGCAGCCAAGATGGGGATCAGCCCCAGCATTTT. The J gene is TRBJ1-5, the V gene TRBV3-1, with D hard to call. CDR1 and CDR2 (germline): LGHDT, YNNKEL (reference sequence). Trimming removed 0 bases from V and 5 bases from J, with 5 bases in between. The CDR3 totals 13 residues.

This clonotype has ten or more counts. The chain combines TRBV7-2 with TRBJ1-6; the D is unclear. Germline lookup yields CDR1 SGHTA and CDR2 FQGNSA. The CDR3 length is 17 residues. V was shortened by 1 base and J by 0 bases, with 10 bases between the two germline ends. CDR3 protein: CASSLGEESSYNSPLHF. The CDR3 bases are TGTGCCAGCAGCTTAGGGGAGGAGAGCTCCTATAATTCACCCCTCCACTTT.

This clonotype was recorded many times. The chain couples TRBV4-3 to TRBJ1-5; D unclear. The V end lost 4 bases, the J end lost 7 bases, and 11 bases lay between the germline ends. Germline V gives CDR1 LGHNA, CDR2 YSLEER. There are 13 residues in the CDR3. As DNA, the CDR3 is TGCGCCAGCAGCCTAGGACGAAACCAGCCCCAGCATTTT. Its protein product is CASSLGRNQPQHF.

This clonotype came up many times. V usage is TRBV4-3 and J usage is TRBJ1-1; no clear D gene. Germline V gene lookup returns CDR1 LGHNA and CDR2 YSLEER. The germline V and J ends were trimmed by 1 base and 1 base, with 13 bases remaining between them. There are 16 residues in the CDR3. CDR3 region: CASSQVSHSPNTEAFF. The DNA of the CDR3 is TGCGCCAGCAGCCAAGTCAGCCACAGCCCGAACACTGAAGCTTTCTTT.

There are many counts of this clonotype. The genes are TRBV20-1 and TRBJ1-6, with TRBD1 identical over 7 bases. The CDR3 is 13 residues long. Trimming took 5 bases from V and 12 from J; bases not matched to a gene: 10. Germline assignment: CDR1 DFQATT and CDR2 SNEGSKA (reference sequence). CDR3 sequence (DNA): TGCAGTGCTCGACAGGGTCCCGGGGGACCCCTCCACTTT. Translation: CSARQGPGGPLHF.

This chain links TRBV11-2 with TRBJ2-5; D might be TRBD2 (6 bases). Trimming pared 5 bases from V and 4 bases from J, leaving 14 bases between. This CDR3 spans 14 amino acids. The germline V gene encodes CDR1 SGHAT and CDR2 FQNNGV. The CDR3 DNA sequence: TGTGCCAGCAGCCCGGGACTTCGACTAGAGACCCAGTACTTC. It yields the protein CASSPGLRLETQYF.

The V gene is TRBV5-6, the J gene TRBJ2-4; D is unresolved. The CDR3 is made up of 14 amino acids. Trimming took off 5 bases at V and 3 bases at J, with 12 bases between the two ends. CDR1 is SGHDT, CDR2 YYEEEE, per germline. The CDR3 region has the DNA TGTGCCAGCAGGAATTGGAGAGGCAAAAACATTCAGTACTTC. Amino acids: CASRNWRGKNIQYF.

This clonotype came up many times. The rearrangement links TRBV6-5 to TRBJ1-4, with a possible D match to TRBD1 (6 bases). CDR3 length: 17 residues. Germline V gene lookup returns CDR1 MNHEY and CDR2 SVGAGI. The V and J ends lost 2 bases and 2 bases respectively, with 15 bases between them. The CDR3 DNA is TGTGCCAGCAGTTACATCGGGACACTCGGGACTAATGAAAAACTGTTTTTT. Its translation: CASSYIGTLGTNEKLFF.

The sample holds many counts of this clonotype. V gene TRBV7-2 combines with J gene TRBJ1-4; D remains unclear. There are 14 residues in the CDR3. Germline V lookup: CDR1 SGHTA, CDR2 FQGNSA. The V end was cut by 1 base, the J end by 7 bases, with 10 bases between. Written as DNA, the CDR3 is TGTGCCAGCAGCTTAGGGGGAGGAGGTGAAAAACTGTTTTTT. It is translated as CASSLGGGGEKLFF.

This clonotype was counted many times. This chain links TRBV6-5 with TRBJ1-2; 8 bases agree with TRBD1. Germline V gene sequence: CDR1 MNHEY, CDR2 SVGAGI. This CDR3 comprises 15 residues. The V and J ends lost 4 bases and 3 bases, in that order; junction bases with no gene match: 7. The CDR3 DNA reads as TGTGCCAGCAGTTTAGACAGGGGCCAGGACTATGGCTACACCTTC. Amino acids: CASSLDRGQDYGYTF.

Ten or more counts support this clonotype. V gene TRBV12-3 or TRBV12-4 combines with J gene TRBJ2-3; 9 bases align to TRBD2. This CDR3 has 17 amino acids. Losses at the gene ends were 5 bases for V and 5 bases for J; bases not matched to a gene: 14. The CDR3 is CASSPFVGLAPEDTQYF. In nucleotides, the CDR3 is TGTGCCAGCAGTCCCTTTGTGGGACTAGCCCCGGAAGATACGCAGTATTTT.

This clonotype was recorded at least ten times. The chain links TRBV18 to TRBJ2-3; D not certain. Germline assignment: CDR1 KGHSH and CDR2 LQKENI. The CDR3 is 17 residues long. V was cut by 3 bases and J by 0 bases, with 16 bases left in between. The CDR3 here is CASSPLLTRASTDTQYF. DNA for the CDR3: TGTGCCAGCTCACCCCTACTCACCCGTGCTAGCACAGATACGCAGTATTTT.

This clonotype was found many times. This sequence joins TRBV12-3 or TRBV12-4 and TRBJ1-5; possible D gene TRBD1, 6 bases. V lost 2 bases and J lost 5, with 10 bases in between. There are 14 residues in the CDR3. CDR3 in DNA: TGTGCCAGCAGTTTATCAGGGGTATATCAGCCCCAGCATTTT. Amino acid sequence: CASSLSGVYQPQHF.

This clonotype was counted at least ten times. The V gene is TRBV13, the J gene TRBJ2-5, with D possibly matching TRBD2 (6 bases). V shed 4 bases and J shed 5 bases, with 26 bases lying between them. The CDR3 runs 18 residues. Germline CDR1 PRHDT, CDR2 FYEKMQ (reference sequence). CDR3 in amino acids: CASSSATIAVEGKETQYF. Here the CDR3 DNA reads TGTGCCAGCAGCTCCGCTACCATAGCCGTGGAGGGAAAGGAGACCCAGTACTTC. The variable domain in full, completed from reference TRBV13 and TRBJ2-5, reads AAGVIQSPRHLIKEKRETATLKCYPIPRHDTVYWYQQGPGQDPQFLISFYEKMQSDKGSIPDRFSAQQFSDYHSELNMSSLELGDSALYFCASSSATIAVEGKETQYFGPGTRLLVL.

This clonotype was recorded at least ten times. The chain joins TRBV4-3 to TRBJ2-5; no reliable D call. The CDR3 spans 13 residues. The V end lost 0 bases, the J end lost 5 bases, and 7 bases lay between the germline ends. Germline CDR1 is LGHNA and CDR2 is YSLEER. The CDR3 DNA reads TGCGCCAGCAGCCAAGATCTGCGCGAGACCCAGTACTTC. This sequence encodes CASSQDLRETQYF.

This clonotype appeared many times. The gene calls are TRBV12-3 or TRBV12-4 and TRBJ2-2, with a possible D match to TRBD1 (5 bases). The CDR3 is made up of 14 amino acids. Deletions cut 3 bases from V and 6 bases from J, with 11 bases between. This CDR3 reads CASSLFQGAGELFF. CDR3 nucleotide sequence: TGTGCCAGCAGTTTGTTTCAGGGTGCCGGGGAGCTGTTTTTT.

Many counts were recorded for this clonotype. The chain is built from TRBV6-5 and TRBJ2-2, with TRBD1 identical over 7 bases. This CDR3 comprises 16 residues. V was clipped by 0 bases and J by 3 bases; unmatched bases: 4. CDR1 and CDR2 (germline): MNHEY, SVGAGI. DNA of the CDR3: TGTGCCAGCAGTTACTCTGGACAGGCCGACACCGGGGAGCTGTTTTTT. Encoded protein: CASSYSGQADTGELFF.